The source of this T cell receptor (beta chain) is a study of cytomegalovirus exposure and HLA in healthy donors. PCR employed 60 Vbeta and 13 Jbeta primers. Assay used: immunoSEQ multiplex PCR; TCRdb lists only in-frame clones, some missing. The sample includes about 110,000 clones, around 71% of them seen just once. This CDR3 region has 15 residues. The V end lost 5 bases, the J end lost 5 bases, and 18 bases lay between the germline ends. Germline loops: CDR1 SGHAT, CDR2 FQNNGV. The chain uses TRBV11-2 and TRBJ2-5; the D gene is possibly TRBD2 (6 bases). The sample consisted of PBMCs. This sequence was found in a boy younger than 18 in good health and CMV-seronegative. The CDR3 DNA is TGTGCCAGCAGCCCCCGGGGACTCCGGAGGGAGACCCAGTACTTC. It yields the protein CASSPRGLRRETQYF.